Below, 18 T cell receptor beta chains from the same sample are listed, as sequenced in a study of shared clonotypes between healthy human individuals. Some clones are missing from TCRdb's copy, which holds only in-frame ones; the method was immunoSEQ multiplex PCR. The sample yields some 2.3 million clones, 85% to 95% seen once. Material for sequencing was naive CD4+ T cells from PBMCs. The sample's subset: CD45RA+ positively selected. All receptors derive from a man between 18 and 35 years old in good health. Some clones in this sample may be carry-over from other donors' samples.

V is TRBV6-5 and J is TRBJ2-1, with 8 bases matching TRBD2. The CDR3 is 14 residues long. V was clipped by 4 bases and J by 9 bases; unmatched bases: 8. Germline CDR1 reads MNHEY; CDR2 reads SVGAGI. CDR3 residues: CASSSFLTSVEQFF. For the CDR3, the DNA is TGTGCCAGCAGTTCCTTCTTGACTAGCGTTGAGCAGTTCTTC.

The chain links TRBV4-2 to TRBJ1-5; tentative D call: TRBD1 (5 bases). Trimming removed 0 bases from V and 7 bases from J, with 16 bases in between. The CDR3 contains 16 residues. CDR1 LGHNA and CDR2 YNFKEQ come from the germline V gene. The CDR3 sequence is CASSQETASFAQPQHF. As DNA, the CDR3 is TGTGCCAGCAGCCAAGAGACAGCTTCCTTCGCCCAGCCCCAGCATTTT.

The chain carries TRBV30 and TRBJ1-3; TRBD1 might be the D (6 bases). Trimming stripped 6 bases from V and 1 base from J, with 16 bases between. Germline V CDR1 and CDR2: GTSNPN, SVGIG (reference sequence). CDR3 length: 15 residues. In DNA, the CDR3 is TGTGCCTGTACCTACAGGGCGTTATCTGGAAACACCATATATTTT. It codes for CACTYRALSGNTIYF.

This chain connects TRBV4-3 to TRBJ2-7, with D hard to call. Between the trimmed V and J ends, which lost 4 bases and 3 bases, there was a span of 10 bases. CDR1 LGHNA and CDR2 YSLEER come from the germline V gene. The CDR3 extends over 13 amino acids. The CDR3 nucleotides read TGCGCCAGCAGCCGCGGAATCCTCTACGAGCAGTACTTC. Translation: CASSRGILYEQYF.

The chain has TRBV6-5 and TRBJ1-2; perhaps TRBD1 as D (6 bases). V was cut by 2 bases and J by 1 base, with 8 bases left in between. The V gene's germline CDR1 is MNHEY and CDR2 SVGAGI. This CDR3 spans 14 amino acids. As DNA, the CDR3 is TGTGCCAGCAGTTACAGGGGGGATAACTATGGCTACACCTTC. As protein: CASSYRGDNYGYTF.

This sequence joins TRBV5-1 and TRBJ2-1, with D tentatively TRBD2 (6 bases). CDR3 length: 16 residues. Germline values: CDR1 SGHRS, CDR2 YFSETQ. The germline V and J ends were trimmed by 2 bases and 2 bases, with 14 bases remaining between them. The CDR3 here is CASSFLSGTTYNEQFF. In DNA, the CDR3 is TGCGCCAGCAGCTTCCTTAGCGGAACGACCTACAATGAGCAGTTCTTC.

The chain combines TRBV4-1 with TRBJ2-3; 11 nucleotides match TRBD2. CDR1 MGHRA and CDR2 YSYEKL come from the germline V gene. The trim removed 3 bases at V and 2 bases at J, leaving 19 bases unmatched. The CDR3 is 21 residues long. CDR3 coding DNA: TGCGCCAGCAGCCAGACGCCGATTCGACTAGCGGGATGGTCCCCCACAGATACGCAGTATTTT. Its protein product is CASSQTPIRLAGWSPTDTQYF.

CDR3 protein: CASSYGGRAYEQFF. The CDR3 coding sequence is TGTGCCAGCAGTTACGGCGGGAGGGCCTATGAGCAGTTCTTC. The chain uses TRBV6-6 and TRBJ2-1; TRBD2 matches at 9 bases. The CDR3 sequence is 14 residues long. Looked up from germline, CDR1 is MNHNY and CDR2 is SVGAGI (reference sequence). Trimming cost V 2 bases and J 8 bases; bases outside gene matches: 4.

With respect to this clone: The same CDR3 arises from other DNA sequences in this sample as well. The V gene is TRBV5-1, the J gene TRBJ2-1; D is uncertain. With 2 bases removed from V and 0 bases from J, the gap between germline ends came to 9 bases. In germline, CDR1 is SGHRS, CDR2 YFSETQ. The length of the CDR3 is 15 residues. This chain's CDR3 is CASSFSVSSYNEQFF. CDR3 sequence (DNA): TGCGCCAGCAGCTTCAGCGTTAGCTCCTACAATGAGCAGTTCTTC. The full variable domain, rest sourced from reference TRBV5-1 and TRBJ2-1, is KAGVTQTPRYLIKTRGQQVTLSCSPISGHRSVSWYQQTPGQGLQFLFEYFSETQRNKGNFPGRFSGRQFSNSRSEMNVSTLELGDSALYLCASSFSVSSYNEQFFGPGTRLTVL.

The chain links TRBV5-8 to TRBJ2-7, with a possible D match to TRBD2 (7 bases). The CDR3 extends over 15 amino acids. V lost 2 bases, J lost 2 bases, and 14 bases lay in between. The germline CDR1 and CDR2 sequences are SGHTS and YDEGEE. DNA of the CDR3: TGTGCCAGCAGCTTAGCGGGACACCCGGCCTACGAGCAGTACTTC. It translates to CASSLAGHPAYEQYF.

This chain joins TRBV5-6 and TRBJ2-2; D is unclear. The CDR3 is 15 amino acids. Trimming took off 2 bases at V and 0 bases at J, with 8 bases between the two ends. CDR1 is SGHDT and CDR2 is YYEEEE in the germline V gene. DNA of the CDR3: TGTGCCAGCAGCTTTGGGCTTACGAACACCGGGGAGCTGTTTTTT. It is translated as CASSFGLTNTGELFF.

The chain has TRBV19 and TRBJ2-1, with D hard to call. The CDR3 runs 10 residues. V lost 11 bases and J lost 8, with 10 bases in between. The germline V gene encodes CDR1 LNHDA and CDR2 SQIVND (reference sequence). CDR3 sequence (DNA): TGTGCCTCCCGTACCCATGAGCAGTTCTTC. It translates to CASRTHEQFF.

In DNA, the CDR3 is TGTGCCAGCAGCCCAACCGGGACCAACTACGAGCAGTACTTC. Residues: CASSPTGTNYEQYF. V gene TRBV7-3 combines with J gene TRBJ2-7; D could derive from TRBD1 or TRBD2 (5 bases each). The CDR3 runs to 14 residues. CDR1 SGHTA and CDR2 FQGTGA come from the germline V gene. V lost 5 bases to trimming and J lost 3 bases, with 14 bases between them. Using reference TRBV7-3 and TRBJ2-7 for the parts outside the CDR3, the full variable domain is GAGVSQTPSNKVTEKGKYVELRCDPISGHTALYWYRQSLGQGPEFLIYFQGTGAADDSGLPNDRFFAVRPEGSVSTLKIQRTERGDSAVYLCASSPTGTNYEQYFGPGTRLTVT.

V gene TRBV7-6 combines with J gene TRBJ2-1, with 9 nucleotides matching TRBD2. The CDR3 runs to 14 residues. The V gene end was trimmed by 7 bases and the J gene end by 8 bases; junction bases not matched to a gene: 9. Germline V gene lookup returns CDR1 SGHVS and CDR2 FNYEAQ. The CDR3 is CASTSGRRGDEQFF. CDR3 nucleotides: TGTGCCAGCACCAGCGGGAGGAGGGGCGATGAGCAGTTCTTC.

The rearrangement uses TRBV7-9 and TRBJ1-1; TRBD1 is a possible D gene (6 bases). This CDR3 has 16 residues. Germline loops: CDR1 SEHNR, CDR2 FQNEAQ (reference sequence). Trimming stripped 5 bases from V and 4 bases from J, with 20 bases between. The CDR3 here is CASSRPGGGAGTEAFF. The CDR3 coding sequence is TGTGCCAGCAGCCGGCCTGGCGGGGGGGCAGGCACTGAAGCTTTCTTT.

This clone was detected once. CDR3 coding DNA: TGTGCCAGCAGCCCCTCCGGGGGCTTGGAGACCCAGTACTTC. Protein sequence: CASSPSGGLETQYF. The chain recombines TRBV7-9 with TRBJ2-5, with D perhaps matching TRBD1 or TRBD2 (6 bases each). V was clipped by 5 bases and J by 5 bases, with 15 bases between them. From germline, CDR1 is SEHNR and CDR2 FQNEAQ (reference sequence). There are 14 residues in the CDR3.

V and J are TRBV15 and TRBJ2-2; 7 nucleotides match TRBD1. CDR3 size: 16 residues. J was trimmed by 7 bases and V by 1 base; bases with no gene match: 9. Germline V gene lookup returns CDR1 LNHNV and CDR2 YYDKDF (reference sequence). CDR3 sequence reads: CATSRASTGQGGELFF. The CDR3 nucleotides read TGTGCCACCAGCAGAGCCTCGACAGGGCAGGGCGGGGAGCTGTTTTTT.

This chain connects TRBV4-3 to TRBJ2-3; no firm D call. Trimming stripped 1 base from V and 4 bases from J, with 12 bases between. The CDR3 loop spans 15 amino acids. Looked up from germline, CDR1 is LGHNA and CDR2 is YSLEER. The CDR3 region is CASSQAGYRADTQYF. For the CDR3, the DNA is TGCGCCAGCAGCCAAGCCGGGTATCGAGCAGATACGCAGTATTTT.